This T cell receptor (beta chain) was recovered during a study of CD8+ T cells in alopecia areata. The CDR3 sequence is 12 residues long. Germline values: CDR1 SQVTM, CDR2 ANQGSEA. Trimming removed 6 bases at V and 2 bases at J, with 9 bases between. In its sample, this clone was seen once. Its antigen is unknown. General study findings and limits: Scalp clonality, along with expanded CD8+ clones among the top 100, was significantly decreased by tofacitinib. During tofacitinib treatment, many expanded lesional clones remained in scalp and blood.

Treatment of the sample: oral pan-JAK inhibitor, 5-10 mg twice daily. The authors sorted CD4+ and CD8+ T cells from PBMCs. RNA extraction and reverse transcription yielded cDNA as sequencing template. Method: immunoSEQ multiplex PCR; TCRdb's copy keeps in-frame clones and lacks some. The top ten clones hold less than 0.8% of a sample with about 190,000 clones, around 60% of them seen once. The gene calls are TRBV29-1 and TRBJ2-3; D unclear. Sequencing was performed on CD4+ T cells sorted from blood, taken at week 4, from a patient treated with tofacitinib. The origin of this receptor is a human donor with alopecia areata. The CDR3 DNA sequence: TGCAGCGTCCGGCCCCTCACAGATACGCAGTATTTT. This encodes CSVRPLTDTQYF.